This T cell receptor (beta chain) was retrieved from a study of PD-1 blockade in classical Hodgkin lymphoma. Time point: newly diagnosed, previously untreated cHL patient sample. By magnetic negative selection, CD4+ T cells were purified from thawed PBMCs. Newly diagnosed classical Hodgkin lymphoma PBMCs, still untreated, provided the comparison samples. This CDR3 comprises 15 residues. V lost 3 bases and J 5 bases, leaving 14 bases between the germline ends. The germline gives CDR1 SGDLS, CDR2 YYNGEE. The repertoire was sequenced with immunoSEQ multiplex PCR; TCRdb's copy has only in-frame clones and lacks some. The table shows approximately 26,000 clones, with roughly nine tenths occurring only once.

The sequenced material came from CD4+ T cells from blood. The chain combines TRBV9 with TRBJ1-4; D may be TRBD1 (6 bases). This TCR derives from a human donor with classical Hodgkin lymphoma. CDR3 protein: CASSAGGRRNEKLFF. Here the CDR3 DNA reads TGTGCCAGCAGCGCTGGGGGCCGGCGCAATGAAAAACTGTTTTTT.